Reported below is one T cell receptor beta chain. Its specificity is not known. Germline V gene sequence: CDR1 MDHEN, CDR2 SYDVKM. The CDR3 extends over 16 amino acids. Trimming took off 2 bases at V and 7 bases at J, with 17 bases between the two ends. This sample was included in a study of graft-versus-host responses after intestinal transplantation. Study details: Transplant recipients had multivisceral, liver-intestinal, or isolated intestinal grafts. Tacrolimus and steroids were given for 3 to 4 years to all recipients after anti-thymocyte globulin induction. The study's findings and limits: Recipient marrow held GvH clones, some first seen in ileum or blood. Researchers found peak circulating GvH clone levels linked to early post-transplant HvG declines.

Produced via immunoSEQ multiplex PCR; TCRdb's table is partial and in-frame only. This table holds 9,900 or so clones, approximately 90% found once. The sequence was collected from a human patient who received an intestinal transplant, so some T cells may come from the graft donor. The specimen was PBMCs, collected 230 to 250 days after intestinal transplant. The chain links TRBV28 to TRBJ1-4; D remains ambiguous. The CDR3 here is CASSLARSNRGEKLFF. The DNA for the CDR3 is TGTGCCAGCAGTTTAGCAAGGTCCAACCGTGGTGAAAAACTGTTTTTT. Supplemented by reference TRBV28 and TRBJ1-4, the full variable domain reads DVKVTQSSRYLVKRTGEKVFLECVQDMDHENMFWYRQDPGLGLRLIYFSYDVKMKEKGDIPEGYSVSREKKERFSLILESASTNQTSMYLCASSLARSNRGEKLFFGSGTQLSVL.